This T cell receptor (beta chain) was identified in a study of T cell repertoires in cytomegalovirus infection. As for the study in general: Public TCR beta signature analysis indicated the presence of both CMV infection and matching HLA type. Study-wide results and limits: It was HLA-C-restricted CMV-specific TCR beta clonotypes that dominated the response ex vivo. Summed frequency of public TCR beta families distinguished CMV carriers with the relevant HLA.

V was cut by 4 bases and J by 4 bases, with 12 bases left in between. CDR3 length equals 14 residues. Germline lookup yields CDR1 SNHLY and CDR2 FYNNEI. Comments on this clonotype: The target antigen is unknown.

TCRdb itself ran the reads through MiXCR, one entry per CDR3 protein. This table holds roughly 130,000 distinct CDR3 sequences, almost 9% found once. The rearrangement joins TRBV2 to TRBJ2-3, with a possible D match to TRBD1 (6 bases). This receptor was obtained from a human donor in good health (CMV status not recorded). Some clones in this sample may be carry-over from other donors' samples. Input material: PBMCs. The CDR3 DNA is TGTGCCAGCAGTGGTCAGGGGATCCCAGATACGCAGTATTTT. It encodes CASSGQGIPDTQYF.